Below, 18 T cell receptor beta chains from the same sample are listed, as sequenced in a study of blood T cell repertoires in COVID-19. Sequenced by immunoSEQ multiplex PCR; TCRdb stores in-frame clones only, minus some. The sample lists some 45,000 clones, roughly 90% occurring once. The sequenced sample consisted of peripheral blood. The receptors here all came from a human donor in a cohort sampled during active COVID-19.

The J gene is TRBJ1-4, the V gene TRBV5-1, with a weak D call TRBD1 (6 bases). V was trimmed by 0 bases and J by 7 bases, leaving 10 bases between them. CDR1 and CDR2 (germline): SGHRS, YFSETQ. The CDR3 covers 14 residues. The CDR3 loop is CASSLGRGSEKLFF. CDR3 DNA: TGCGCCAGCAGCTTGGGCAGGGGAAGTGAAAAACTGTTTTTT.

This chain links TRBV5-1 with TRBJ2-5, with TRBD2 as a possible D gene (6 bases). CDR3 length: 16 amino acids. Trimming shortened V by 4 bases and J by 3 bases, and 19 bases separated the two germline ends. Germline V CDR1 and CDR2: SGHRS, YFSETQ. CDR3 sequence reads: CASSTSNRGGKETQYF. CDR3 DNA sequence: TGCGCCAGCAGCACCTCGAATAGGGGAGGCAAAGAGACCCAGTACTTC.

CDR3 loop: CASSSRQGESEAFF. As DNA, the CDR3 is TGTGCCAGCAGCTCCAGACAGGGAGAGTCTGAAGCTTTCTTT. The chain carries TRBV3-1 (or the pseudogene TRBV3-2) and TRBJ1-1; 7 bases agree with TRBD1. Per germline, CDR1 LGHDT and CDR2 YNNKEL (reference sequence). V lost 5 bases to trimming and J lost 6 bases; unmatched junction nucleotides: 9. The CDR3 consists of 14 residues.

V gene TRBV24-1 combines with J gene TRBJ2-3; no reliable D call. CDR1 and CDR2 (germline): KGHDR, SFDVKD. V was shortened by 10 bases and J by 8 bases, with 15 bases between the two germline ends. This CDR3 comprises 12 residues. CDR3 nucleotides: TGTGCCACAGCTGGCGGCTCCGGTACGCAGTATTTT. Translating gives CATAGGSGTQYF.

For the CDR3, the DNA is TGTGCCAGCAGTGCTCCGGGACTAGTCAGTTCACCCCTCCACTTT. Translation: CASSAPGLVSSPLHF. V is TRBV2 and J is TRBJ1-6; D might be TRBD1 (5 bases). This CDR3 contains 15 residues. The V end was cut by 4 bases, the J end by 9 bases, with 16 bases between. The germline CDR1 and CDR2 sequences are SNHLY and FYNNEI.

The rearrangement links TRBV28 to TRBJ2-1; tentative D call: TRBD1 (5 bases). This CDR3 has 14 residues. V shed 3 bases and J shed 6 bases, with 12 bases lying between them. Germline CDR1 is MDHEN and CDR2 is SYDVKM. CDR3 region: CASSFQGSVNEQFF. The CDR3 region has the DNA TGTGCCAGCAGTTTCCAGGGATCCGTCAATGAGCAGTTCTTC.

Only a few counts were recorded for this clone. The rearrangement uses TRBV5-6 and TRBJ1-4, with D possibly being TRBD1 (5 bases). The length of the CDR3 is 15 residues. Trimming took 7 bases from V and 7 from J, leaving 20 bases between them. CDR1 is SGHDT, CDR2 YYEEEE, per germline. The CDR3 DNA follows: TGTGCCAGCGGCGGGAGAGGGCAGGGAGTTGAAAAACTGTTTTTT. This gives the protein CASGGRGQGVEKLFF. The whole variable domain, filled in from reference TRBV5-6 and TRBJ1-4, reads DAGVTQSPTHLIKTRGQQVTLRCSPKSGHDTVSWYQQALGQGPQFIFQYYEEEERQRGNFPDRFSGHQFPNYSSELNVNALLLGDSALYLCASGGRGQGVEKLFFGSGTQLSVL.

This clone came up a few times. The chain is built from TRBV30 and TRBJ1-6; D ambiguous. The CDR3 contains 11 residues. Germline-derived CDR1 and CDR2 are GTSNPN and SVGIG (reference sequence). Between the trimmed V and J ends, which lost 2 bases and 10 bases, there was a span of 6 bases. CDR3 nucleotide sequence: TGTGCCTGGAGTCTGGGCTCACCCCTCCACTTT. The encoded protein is CAWSLGSPLHF.

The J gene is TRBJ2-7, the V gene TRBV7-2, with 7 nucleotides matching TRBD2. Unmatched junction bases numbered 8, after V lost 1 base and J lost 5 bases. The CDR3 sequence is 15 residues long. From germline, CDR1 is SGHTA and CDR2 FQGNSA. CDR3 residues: CASSLGGRAGNEQYF. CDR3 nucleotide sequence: TGTGCCAGCAGCTTAGGGGGGAGGGCCGGGAACGAGCAGTACTTC.

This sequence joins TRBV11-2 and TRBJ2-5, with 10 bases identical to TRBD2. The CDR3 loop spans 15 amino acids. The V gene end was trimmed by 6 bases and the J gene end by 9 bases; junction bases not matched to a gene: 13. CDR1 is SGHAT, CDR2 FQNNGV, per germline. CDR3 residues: CASRVVAGGSGAQYF. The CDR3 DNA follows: TGTGCCAGCAGGGTAGTAGCGGGGGGTAGCGGGGCCCAGTACTTC.

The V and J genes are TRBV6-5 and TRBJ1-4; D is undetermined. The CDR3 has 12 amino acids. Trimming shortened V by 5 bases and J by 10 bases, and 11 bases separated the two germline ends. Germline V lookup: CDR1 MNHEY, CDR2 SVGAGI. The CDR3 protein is CASSNRERKLFF. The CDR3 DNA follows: TGTGCCAGCAGTAACCGGGAGAGAAAACTGTTTTTT.

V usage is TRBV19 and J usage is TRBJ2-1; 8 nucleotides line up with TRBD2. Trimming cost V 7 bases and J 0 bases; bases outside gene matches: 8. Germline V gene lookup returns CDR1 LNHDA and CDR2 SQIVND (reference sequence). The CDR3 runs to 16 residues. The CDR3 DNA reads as TGTGCCAGTAAGGAGCTGGCGGGGGGCTCCTACAATGAGCAGTTCTTC. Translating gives CASKELAGGSYNEQFF.

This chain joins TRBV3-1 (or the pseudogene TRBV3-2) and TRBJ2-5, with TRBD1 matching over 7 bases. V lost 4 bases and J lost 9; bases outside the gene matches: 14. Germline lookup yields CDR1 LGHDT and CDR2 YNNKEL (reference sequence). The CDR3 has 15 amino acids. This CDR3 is CASSPLTGTARAQYF. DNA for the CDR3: TGTGCCAGCAGCCCACTGACCGGGACAGCCAGGGCCCAGTACTTC.

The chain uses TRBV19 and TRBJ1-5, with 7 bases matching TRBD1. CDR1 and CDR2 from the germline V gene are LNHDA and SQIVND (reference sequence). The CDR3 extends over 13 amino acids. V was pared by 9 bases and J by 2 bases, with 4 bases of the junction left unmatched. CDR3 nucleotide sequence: TGTGCCAGCAACAGGGGTGGCAATCAGCCCCAGCATTTT. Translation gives CASNRGGNQPQHF. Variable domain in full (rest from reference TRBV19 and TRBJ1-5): DGGITQSPKYLFRKEGQNVTLSCEQNLNHDAMYWYRQDPGQGLRLIYYSQIVNDFQKGDIAEGYSVSREKKESFPLTVTSAQKNPTAFYLCASNRGGNQPQHFGDGTRLSIL.

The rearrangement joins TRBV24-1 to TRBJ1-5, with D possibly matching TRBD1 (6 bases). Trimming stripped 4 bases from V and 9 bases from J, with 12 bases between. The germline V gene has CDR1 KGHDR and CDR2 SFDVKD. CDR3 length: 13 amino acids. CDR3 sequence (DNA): TGTGCCACCAGTGAAGGGGGATGGACGCCCCAGCATTTT. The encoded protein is CATSEGGWTPQHF.

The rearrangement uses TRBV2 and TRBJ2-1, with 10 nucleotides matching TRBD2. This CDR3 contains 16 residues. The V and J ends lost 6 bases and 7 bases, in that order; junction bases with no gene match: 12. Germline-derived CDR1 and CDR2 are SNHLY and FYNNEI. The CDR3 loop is CASRAPGLARQNEQFF. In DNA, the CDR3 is TGTGCCAGCAGGGCCCCGGGACTAGCGAGGCAAAATGAGCAGTTCTTC.

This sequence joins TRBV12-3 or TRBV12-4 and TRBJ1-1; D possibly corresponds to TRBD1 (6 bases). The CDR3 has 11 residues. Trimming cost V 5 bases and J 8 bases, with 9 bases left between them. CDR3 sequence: CASSQTGEAFF. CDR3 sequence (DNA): TGTGCCAGCAGTCAAACAGGGGAAGCTTTCTTT.

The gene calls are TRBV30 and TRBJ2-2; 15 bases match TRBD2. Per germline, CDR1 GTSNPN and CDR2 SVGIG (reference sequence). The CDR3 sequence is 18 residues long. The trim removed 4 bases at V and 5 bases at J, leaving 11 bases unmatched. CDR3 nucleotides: TGTGCCTGGACGTCTTCCGGGACTAGCGGGAGGCCAACCGGGGAGCTGTTTTTT. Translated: CAWTSSGTSGRPTGELFF.